This T cell receptor (beta chain) was captured by sequencing in a study of patients and donors after allogeneic stem cell transplantation. One entry per CDR3 protein results from TCRdb running MiXCR on the RT-PCR reads. The sample holds about 960,000 distinct CDR3 sequences; roughly 17% are singletons and the top ten take roughly 6.4%. What was sequenced was blood, either unsorted or a sorted T cell fraction (not recorded which). This receptor was identified in a human donor who was either an allogeneic HSCT recipient or a stem cell or donor lymphocyte infusion donor (not recorded which). It is not recorded whose cells these are; they may come from a transplant donor.

CDR3 residues: CASSVLAGGTQETQYF. The CDR3 nucleotides are TGTGCCAGCAGCGTCCTAGCGGGAGGGACCCAAGAGACCCAGTACTTC. V and J are TRBV2 and TRBJ2-5; 12 nucleotides line up with TRBD2. The V segment lost 6 bases and the J segment 1 base; nucleotides outside the gene matches: 6. This CDR3 has 16 residues. Per the germline V gene, CDR1 is SNHLY and CDR2 is FYNNEI.